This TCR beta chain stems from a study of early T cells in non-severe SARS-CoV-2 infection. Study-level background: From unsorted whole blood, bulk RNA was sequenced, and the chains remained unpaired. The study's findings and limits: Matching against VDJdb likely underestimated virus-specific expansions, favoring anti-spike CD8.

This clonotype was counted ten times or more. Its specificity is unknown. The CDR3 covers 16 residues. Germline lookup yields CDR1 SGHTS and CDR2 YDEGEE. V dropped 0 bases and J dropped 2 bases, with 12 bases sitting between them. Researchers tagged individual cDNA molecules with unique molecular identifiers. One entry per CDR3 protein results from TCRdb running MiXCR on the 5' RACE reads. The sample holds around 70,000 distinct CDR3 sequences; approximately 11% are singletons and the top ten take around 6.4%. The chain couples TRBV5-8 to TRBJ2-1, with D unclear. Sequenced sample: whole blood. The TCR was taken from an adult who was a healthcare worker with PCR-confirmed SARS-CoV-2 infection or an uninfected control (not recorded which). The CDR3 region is CASSLGKGQPYNEQFF. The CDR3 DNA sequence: TGTGCCAGCAGCTTGGGCAAGGGTCAGCCCTACAATGAGCAGTTCTTC.